This T cell receptor (beta chain) was observed in a study of T cell responses to AZD1222 COVID-19 vaccine. The overall study: The study pooled second doses at about 4 or about 12 weeks.

Regarding the study as a whole: Scientists sampled the repertoires only once the peak T cell response had passed. White British donors predominated, females outnumbered males, and clonal diversity was possibly underestimated. The breadth and depth of Spike-specific TCRs increased once two AZD1222 doses had been given.

Profiling relied on immunoSEQ multiplex PCR, and the TCRdb table lists in-frame clones only, not all of them. The table includes about 120,000 clones, about 90% detected once. Worth noting for this clone: Its antigen remains unidentified.

The V gene end was trimmed by 5 bases and the J gene end by 8 bases; junction bases not matched to a gene: 15. The germline CDR1 and CDR2 sequences are MNHNY and SVGAGI (reference sequence). The CDR3 runs to 17 residues. The sequence was obtained from an adult in good health. Here the sequenced sample was peripheral blood, taken on day 0 of AZD1222 vaccination. The V gene is TRBV6-6, the J gene TRBJ1-1; 12 nucleotides agree with TRBD1. CDR3 nucleotides: TGTGCCAGCAGTCGCGGGACAGGGGGCGGTTCTCTAATGGAAGCTTTCTTT. Translation: CASSRGTGGGSLMEAFF.